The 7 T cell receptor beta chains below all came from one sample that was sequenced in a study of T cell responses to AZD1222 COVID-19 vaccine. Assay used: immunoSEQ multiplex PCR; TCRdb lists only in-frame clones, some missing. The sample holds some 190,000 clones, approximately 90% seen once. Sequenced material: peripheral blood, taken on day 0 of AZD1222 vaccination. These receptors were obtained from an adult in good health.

The CDR3 loop is CASSPTSSSYNEQFF. CDR3 in DNA: TGTGCCAGCAGTCCTACTAGTAGCTCCTACAATGAGCAGTTCTTC. The chain recombines TRBV6-4 with TRBJ2-1; possible D gene TRBD2, 5 bases. Germline assignment: CDR1 MRHNA and CDR2 SNTAGT. Trimming cost V 5 bases and J 0 bases, with 11 bases left between them. The CDR3 loop spans 15 amino acids.

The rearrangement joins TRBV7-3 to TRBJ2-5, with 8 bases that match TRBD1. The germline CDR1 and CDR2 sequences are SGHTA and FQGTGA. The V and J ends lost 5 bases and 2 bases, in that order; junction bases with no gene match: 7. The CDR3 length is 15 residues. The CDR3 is CASSLGQAKQETQYF. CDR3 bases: TGTGCCAGCAGCCTGGGACAGGCGAAACAAGAGACCCAGTACTTC.

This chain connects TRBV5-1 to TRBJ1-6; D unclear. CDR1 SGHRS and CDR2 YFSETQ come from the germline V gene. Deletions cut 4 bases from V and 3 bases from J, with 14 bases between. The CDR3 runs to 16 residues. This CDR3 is CASSTSDGVYNSPLHF. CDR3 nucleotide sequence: TGCGCCAGCAGCACATCAGATGGGGTCTATAATTCACCCCTCCACTTT.

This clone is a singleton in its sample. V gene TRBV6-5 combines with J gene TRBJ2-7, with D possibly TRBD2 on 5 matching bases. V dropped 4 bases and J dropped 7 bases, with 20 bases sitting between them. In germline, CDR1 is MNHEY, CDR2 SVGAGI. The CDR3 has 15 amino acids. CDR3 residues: CASSSFSERPQEQYF. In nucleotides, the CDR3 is TGTGCCAGCAGTTCCTTTAGCGAGAGGCCTCAGGAGCAGTACTTC.

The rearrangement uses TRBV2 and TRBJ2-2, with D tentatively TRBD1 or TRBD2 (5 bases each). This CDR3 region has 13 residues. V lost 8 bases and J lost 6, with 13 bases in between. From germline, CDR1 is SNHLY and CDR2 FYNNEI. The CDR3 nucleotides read TGTGCCAGCCTGTCTCGGGGCGCCGGGGAGCTGTTTTTT. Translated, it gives CASLSRGAGELFF.

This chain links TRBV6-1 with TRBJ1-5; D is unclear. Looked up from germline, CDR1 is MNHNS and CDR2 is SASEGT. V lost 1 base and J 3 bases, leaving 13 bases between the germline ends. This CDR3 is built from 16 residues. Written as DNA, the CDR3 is TGTGCCAGCAGTGAAGAAACTACTGGGGACAATCAGCCCCAGCATTTT. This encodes CASSEETTGDNQPQHF.

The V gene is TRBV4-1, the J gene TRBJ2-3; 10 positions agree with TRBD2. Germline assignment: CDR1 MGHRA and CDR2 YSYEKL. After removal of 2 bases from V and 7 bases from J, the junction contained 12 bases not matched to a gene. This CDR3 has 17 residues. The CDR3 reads CASSQPLSRTSGNTQYF. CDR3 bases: TGCGCCAGCAGCCAACCCCTCAGCAGGACTAGCGGTAATACGCAGTATTTT.